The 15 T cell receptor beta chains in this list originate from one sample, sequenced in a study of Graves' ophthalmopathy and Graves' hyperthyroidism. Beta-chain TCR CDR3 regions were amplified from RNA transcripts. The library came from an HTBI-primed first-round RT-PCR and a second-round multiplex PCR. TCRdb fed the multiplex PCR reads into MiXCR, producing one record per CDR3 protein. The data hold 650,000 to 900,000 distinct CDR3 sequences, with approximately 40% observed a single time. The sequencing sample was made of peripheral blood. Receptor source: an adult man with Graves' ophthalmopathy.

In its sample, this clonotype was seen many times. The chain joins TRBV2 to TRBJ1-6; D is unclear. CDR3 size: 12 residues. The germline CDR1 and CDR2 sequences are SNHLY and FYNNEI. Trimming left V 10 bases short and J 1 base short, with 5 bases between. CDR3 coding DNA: TGTGCCATACATTCCTATAATTCACCCCTCCACTTT. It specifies CAIHSYNSPLHF.

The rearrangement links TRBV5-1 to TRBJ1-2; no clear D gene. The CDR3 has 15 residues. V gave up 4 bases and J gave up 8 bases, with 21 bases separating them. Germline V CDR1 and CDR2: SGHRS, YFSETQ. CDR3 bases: TGCGCCAGCAGCCCCTCGGGCCCCTGGCCGGTGGGCTACACCTTC. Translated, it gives CASSPSGPWPVGYTF.

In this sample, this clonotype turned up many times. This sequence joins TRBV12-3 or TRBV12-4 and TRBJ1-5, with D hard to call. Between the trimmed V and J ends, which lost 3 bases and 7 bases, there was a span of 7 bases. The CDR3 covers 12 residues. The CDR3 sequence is CASSLVPQPQHF. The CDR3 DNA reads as TGTGCCAGCAGTTTGGTCCCACAGCCCCAGCATTTT.

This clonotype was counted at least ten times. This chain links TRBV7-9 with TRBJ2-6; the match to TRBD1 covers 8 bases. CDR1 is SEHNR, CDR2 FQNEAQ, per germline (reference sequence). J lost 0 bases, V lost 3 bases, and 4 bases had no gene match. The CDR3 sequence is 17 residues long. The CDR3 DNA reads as TGTGCCAGCAGCTTGACCAGGGGGCCCTCTGGGGCCAACGTCCTGACTTTC. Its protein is CASSLTRGPSGANVLTF.

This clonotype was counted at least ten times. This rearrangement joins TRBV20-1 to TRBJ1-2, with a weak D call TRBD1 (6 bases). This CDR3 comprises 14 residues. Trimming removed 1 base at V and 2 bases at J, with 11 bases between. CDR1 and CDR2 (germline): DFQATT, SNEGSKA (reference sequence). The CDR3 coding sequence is TGCAGTGCTAGAGTGACAGGAGAAAACTATGGCTACACCTTC. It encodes CSARVTGENYGYTF.

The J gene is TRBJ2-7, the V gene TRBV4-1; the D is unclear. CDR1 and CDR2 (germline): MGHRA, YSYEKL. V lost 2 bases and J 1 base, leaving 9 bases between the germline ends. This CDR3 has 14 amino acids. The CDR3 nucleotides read TGCGCCAGCAGCCAACCACGGTCGTCCTACGAGCAGTACTTC. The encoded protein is CASSQPRSSYEQYF.

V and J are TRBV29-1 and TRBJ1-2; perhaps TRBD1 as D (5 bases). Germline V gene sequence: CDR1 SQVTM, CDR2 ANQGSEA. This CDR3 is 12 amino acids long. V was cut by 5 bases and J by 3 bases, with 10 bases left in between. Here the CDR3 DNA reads TGCAGCGTTAGGGGCTCATACTATGGCTACACCTTC. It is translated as CSVRGSYYGYTF.

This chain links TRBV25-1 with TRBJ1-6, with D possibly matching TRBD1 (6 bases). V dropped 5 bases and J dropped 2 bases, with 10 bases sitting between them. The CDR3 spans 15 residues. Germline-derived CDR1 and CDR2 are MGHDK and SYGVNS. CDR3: CASSLQGPYNSPLHF. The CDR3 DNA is TGTGCCAGCAGTCTACAGGGCCCCTATAATTCACCCCTCCACTTT.

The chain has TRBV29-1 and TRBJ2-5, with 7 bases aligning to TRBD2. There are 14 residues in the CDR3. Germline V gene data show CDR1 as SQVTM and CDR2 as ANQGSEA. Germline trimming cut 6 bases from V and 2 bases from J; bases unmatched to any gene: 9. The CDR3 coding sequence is TGCAGCGTGACCCCGTACGGGAGGCAAGAGACCCAGTACTTC. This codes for CSVTPYGRQETQYF.

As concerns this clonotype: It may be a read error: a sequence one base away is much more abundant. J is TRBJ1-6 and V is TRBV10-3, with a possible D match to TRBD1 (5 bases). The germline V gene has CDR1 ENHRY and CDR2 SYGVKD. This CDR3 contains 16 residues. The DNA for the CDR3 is TGTACCATCAGTGAGTCGACTGGGGGATCTAATTCACCCCTCCACTTT. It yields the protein CTISESTGGSNSPLHF.

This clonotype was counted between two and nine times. CDR3 DNA: TGCGCCAGCAGCCAAACCAGCTCTGGGGCCAACGTCCTGACTTTC. It yields the protein CASSQTSSGANVLTF. This sequence joins TRBV4-1 and TRBJ2-6; D not certain. Germline V gene data show CDR1 as MGHRA and CDR2 as YSYEKL. The germline V and J ends were trimmed by 2 bases and 0 bases, with 5 bases remaining between them. CDR3 length: 15 amino acids.

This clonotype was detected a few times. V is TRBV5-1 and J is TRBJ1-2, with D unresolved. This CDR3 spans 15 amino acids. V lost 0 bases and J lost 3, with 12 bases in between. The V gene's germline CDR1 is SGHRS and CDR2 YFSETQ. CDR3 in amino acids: CASSLDGTRYYGYTF. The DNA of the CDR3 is TGCGCCAGCAGCTTGGACGGCACCCGATACTATGGCTACACCTTC. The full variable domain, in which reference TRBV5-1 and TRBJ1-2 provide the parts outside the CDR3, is KAGVTQTPRYLIKTRGQQVTLSCSPISGHRSVSWYQQTPGQGLQFLFEYFSETQRNKGNFPGRFSGRQFSNSRSEMNVSTLELGDSALYLCASSLDGTRYYGYTFGSGTRLTVV.

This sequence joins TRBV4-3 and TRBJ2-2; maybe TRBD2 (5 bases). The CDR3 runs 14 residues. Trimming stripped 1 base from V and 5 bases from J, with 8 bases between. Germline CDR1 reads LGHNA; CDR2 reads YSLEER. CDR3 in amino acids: CASSQGGFTGELFF. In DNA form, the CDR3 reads TGCGCCAGCAGCCAAGGCGGGTTTACCGGGGAGCTGTTTTTT.

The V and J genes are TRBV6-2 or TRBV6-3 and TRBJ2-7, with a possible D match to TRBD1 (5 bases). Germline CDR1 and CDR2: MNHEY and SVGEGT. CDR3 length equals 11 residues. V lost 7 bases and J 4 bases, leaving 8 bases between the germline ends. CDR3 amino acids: CASTNRYEQYF. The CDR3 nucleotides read TGTGCCAGCACCAACAGGTACGAGCAGTACTTC.

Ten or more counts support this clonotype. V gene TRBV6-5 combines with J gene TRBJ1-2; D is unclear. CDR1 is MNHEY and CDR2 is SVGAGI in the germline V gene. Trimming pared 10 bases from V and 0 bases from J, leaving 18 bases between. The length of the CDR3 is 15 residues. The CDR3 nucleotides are TGTGCCACCCTCCGCGAAGGGAGTACTAACTATGGCTACACCTTC. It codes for CATLREGSTNYGYTF.